This T cell receptor beta chain was profiled in a study of OX40 agonist ivuxolimab in advanced cancers. Notes on the research overall: Ivuxolimab was a fully human IgG2 agonistic monoclonal antibody targeting the costimulatory receptor OX40 (CD134). Three dose-escalation patients achieved partial responses, one with hepatocellular carcinoma and two with cutaneous melanoma. Intravenous ivuxolimab was administered to patients every 2 weeks at six dose levels: 0.01, 0.1, 0.3, 1.5, 3 and 10 mg/kg. Patients were allowed to have had prior anti-PD-1, anti-PD-L1 or anti-CTLA-4 therapy, and approximately 41% of the dose-escalation patients had previously received checkpoint inhibitors. In the dose-escalation cohort, around four fifths of patients were male, and the mean age was around 60 years, with a range of 23 to 79. The paper covers the monotherapy dose-escalation part of the phase I ivuxolimab trial, which included N ≈ 54 patients. The point of sequencing TCRbeta in the periphery was to test whether ivuxolimab changed TCR sequence diversity and drove clonal T-cell expansion. Of the roughly 54 dose-escalation patients, hepatocellular carcinoma was present in 19, melanoma in approximately 15, renal cell carcinoma in 9 and head and neck cancer in 9.

As regards this clone: Its antigen is not yet known. Base qualities are not at hand, and no much larger clone is one base apart.

Paper-wide results and their limitations: In the 0.1-3.0 mg/kg groups, partial responders were among the patients with the lowest normalized peripheral clonal expansion, particularly in CD8+ T cells. Which antigens the clonally expanded peripheral T cells were specific for was not determined. At doses of 0.1 to 3.0 mg/kg, clonal expansion of both CD4+ and CD8+ T cells in blood was seen between baseline and week 6. Low levels of normalized T-cell clonal expansion were also shown by some nonresponding patients. On average, CD8+ T cells showed more expanded clones than CD4+ T cells after ivuxolimab.

There are 14 amino acids in the CDR3, from cysteine to phenylalanine inclusive. Of all the DNA, just the CDR3 is kept, 42 bases in frame from base 1. V loses 6 bases, J loses 1 base, and the germline ends lie 12 bases apart. In the germline V gene, CDR1 corresponds to SNHLY and CDR2 to FYNNEI. To sequence the TCRbeta CDR3 region, genomic DNA was isolated from the sorted cells. TCRbeta CDR3 regions were sequenced using the immunoSEQ Assay. As stored in TCRdb, this immuneACCESS dataset retains in-frame rearrangements with V and J assigned. A fraction of the clones does not appear; measured against another copy, unresolved V genes explain less than half of the discrepancy, and the remainder lacks a known reason. Counted in this sample were some 47,000 clones; about 85% of them appeared once. The top ten clones comprise approximately 7.5% of the sample. Patients with a history of autoimmune disease or receiving systemic immunosuppression were excluded from the trial. Peripheral blood for TCR sequencing was drawn from every dose cohort at baseline, at cycle 4 day 1 and at cycle 7 day 1. Samples came from an open-label, multicenter, first-in-human phase I dose-escalation trial of ivuxolimab. Adults with locally advanced or metastatic head and neck squamous cell, hepatocellular, melanoma or renal cell carcinoma were enrolled in the trial. Before TCR sequencing, CD4+ and CD8+ T cells were separately sorted from peripheral blood.

The source is an adult with an advanced solid tumor such as melanoma, head and neck, liver or kidney cancer. The sample in question was CD4+ or CD8+ T cells sorted from blood, obtained in a trial of the OX40 agonist ivuxolimab. Here the chain combines TRBV2 and TRBJ1-1, with no D gene named confidently. The CDR3 is CASSPTLGNTEAFF. The nucleotide sequence reads as follows: TGTGCCAGCAGCCCCACCTTGGGGAACACTGAAGCTTTCTTT. The variable domain in full, with residues beyond the CDR3 obtained from the reference TRBV2 and TRBJ1-1 genes, is EPEVTQTPSHQVTQMGQEVILRCVPISNHLYFYWYRQILGQKVEFLVSFYNNEISEKSEIFDDQFSVERPDGSNFTLKIRSTKLEDSAMYFCASSPTLGNTEAFFGQGTRLTVV.